These 27 T cell receptor beta chains were sequenced from one sample in a study of blood T cell repertoires in COVID-19. The protocol was immunoSEQ multiplex PCR, while the TCRdb copy is restricted to in-frame clones and leaves out a portion. This repertoire shows 170,000 or so clones, 75% to 90% found once; its top ten account for 6.2%. Sample: PBMCs or T cells enriched from blood (not recorded which). These receptors were collected from a man aged 35 to 55 who had recovered from COVID-19.

In this sample, this clone turned up once. The rearrangement links TRBV19 to TRBJ1-1; D possibly corresponds to TRBD1 (6 bases). Trimming left V 6 bases short and J 3 bases short, with 11 bases between. This CDR3 comprises 13 residues. Germline V gene lookup returns CDR1 LNHDA and CDR2 SQIVND (reference sequence). The DNA of the CDR3 is TGTGCCAGTAGAAACCAGGGGCACACTGAAGCTTTCTTT. The encoded protein is CASRNQGHTEAFF.

The CDR3 DNA follows: TGTGCCAGCAGCTCCGGACCGGGACAGGGGGCCTACGAGCAGTACTTC. Protein: CASSSGPGQGAYEQYF. This chain connects TRBV5-4 to TRBJ2-7, with TRBD1 matching over 11 bases. CDR1 SGHNT and CDR2 YYREEE come from the germline V gene (reference sequence). With V trimmed by 3 bases and J by 2 bases, 7 bases remained unmatched. The CDR3 totals 16 residues.

The rearrangement links TRBV27 to TRBJ2-3; tentative D call: TRBD2 (5 bases). CDR1 MNHEY and CDR2 SMNVEV come from the germline V gene (reference sequence). The CDR3 sequence is 15 residues long. V was trimmed by 3 bases and J by 3 bases, leaving 13 bases between them. The CDR3 is CASSFKDSYTDTQYF. The CDR3 DNA is TGTGCCAGCAGTTTTAAGGACTCGTATACAGATACGCAGTATTTT.

The rearrangement uses TRBV27 and TRBJ2-1, with 7 positions matching TRBD2. In germline, CDR1 is MNHEY, CDR2 SMNVEV (reference sequence). The CDR3 is 14 amino acids. J gave up 6 bases and V 6 bases, and 8 bases lay outside the gene matches. The DNA for the CDR3 is TGTGCCAGCAGACCAGCGGCTAGCGGCAATGAGCAGTTCTTC. Translated, it gives CASRPAASGNEQFF.

The V call is TRBV10-3, the J call TRBJ2-1; the match to TRBD2 covers 9 bases. Germline assignment: CDR1 ENHRY and CDR2 SYGVKD. This CDR3 is 15 amino acids long. Trimming at V came to 7 bases and at J to 5 bases, leaving 9 bases not matched to a gene. CDR3 loop: CAITAGGNNNNEQFF. In DNA, the CDR3 is TGTGCCATCACTGCGGGGGGGAACAACAACAATGAGCAGTTCTTC.

The chain is built from TRBV9 and TRBJ2-5, with D possibly being TRBD1 (5 bases). The V gene lost 4 bases and the J gene lost 5 bases, with 12 bases spanning the gap. CDR1 and CDR2 from the germline V gene are SGDLS and YYNGEE. This CDR3 has 13 amino acids. CDR3: CASSKQQGETQYF. Here the CDR3 DNA reads TGTGCCAGCAGCAAACAGCAGGGTGAGACCCAGTACTTC.

This sequence joins TRBV5-1 and TRBJ1-1; possibly TRBD1 for D (6 bases). CDR1 SGHRS and CDR2 YFSETQ come from the germline V gene. V was shortened by 5 bases and J by 5 bases, with 16 bases between the two germline ends. The CDR3 sequence is 14 residues long. The CDR3 sequence: CASRAGTPSTEAFF. CDR3 nucleotide sequence: TGCGCCAGCAGGGCTGGGACACCGAGTACTGAAGCTTTCTTT.

The chain uses TRBV28 and TRBJ1-1, with D possibly matching TRBD1 (5 bases). Between the trimmed V and J ends, which lost 8 bases and 2 bases, there was a span of 12 bases. This CDR3 has 13 amino acids. Germline V CDR1 and CDR2: MDHEN, SYDVKM. CDR3 sequence: CASLPGINTEAFF. Here the CDR3 DNA reads TGTGCCAGCCTACCAGGGATTAACACTGAAGCTTTCTTT. Full variable domain (remainder filled in from reference TRBV28 and TRBJ1-1): DVKVTQSSRYLVKRTGEKVFLECVQDMDHENMFWYRQDPGLGLRLIYFSYDVKMKEKGDIPEGYSVSREKKERFSLILESASTNQTSMYLCASLPGINTEAFFGQGTRLTVV.

The table lists this clone with a count of one. The V call is TRBV19, the J call TRBJ1-5, with D possibly matching TRBD1 (6 bases). This CDR3 has 14 amino acids. Germline V gene data show CDR1 as LNHDA and CDR2 as SQIVND (reference sequence). Trimming removed 9 bases at V and 2 bases at J, with 14 bases between. As DNA, the CDR3 is TGTGCCAGCTCCACAGGGTGGGGCAATCAGCCCCAGCATTTT. Translation gives CASSTGWGNQPQHF. Full variable domain (rest looked up from reference TRBV19 and TRBJ1-5): DGGITQSPKYLFRKEGQNVTLSCEQNLNHDAMYWYRQDPGQGLRLIYYSQIVNDFQKGDIAEGYSVSREKKESFPLTVTSAQKNPTAFYLCASSTGWGNQPQHFGDGTRLSIL.

This clone was observed a few times. This rearrangement joins TRBV12-2 to TRBJ1-5; the DNA was not used to check the table's D call, TRBD1. TRBV12-2 is listed as a pseudogene. There are 14 residues in the CDR3. Here the CDR3 DNA reads TGTGCAAGTCGCTTGGACAGGGTGGATCAGCCCCAGCATTTT. Amino acids: CASRLDRVDQPQHF.

This clone was detected many times. The chain employs TRBV6-2 or TRBV6-3 and TRBJ1-5, with 10 bases identical to TRBD1. This CDR3 is 15 amino acids long. J lost 3 bases, V lost 4 bases, and 3 bases had no gene match. Germline lookup yields CDR1 MNHEY and CDR2 SVGEGT. The CDR3 reads CASSWTGGYNQPQHF. The CDR3 coding sequence is TGTGCCAGCAGTTGGACAGGGGGGTACAATCAGCCCCAGCATTTT.

Only a few counts were recorded for this clone. The chain couples TRBV20-1 to TRBJ1-6; D gene unclear. The germline V gene encodes CDR1 DFQATT and CDR2 SNEGSKA (reference sequence). The CDR3 totals 13 residues. Trimming removed 3 bases at V and 5 bases at J, with 8 bases between. The chain's CDR3 is CSASGPNNSPLHF. The CDR3, as DNA: TGCAGTGCTAGTGGGCCGAATAATTCACCCCTCCACTTT.

The gene calls are TRBV28 and TRBJ2-1, with 9 bases matching TRBD1. CDR3 length: 14 residues. Looked up from germline, CDR1 is MDHEN and CDR2 is SYDVKM. V shed 8 bases, J shed 6 bases, and the junction held 8 bases outside the gene matches. The CDR3 bases are TGTGCCAGCGCCGGGACAGGGTCGGGCAATGAGCAGTTCTTC. Translating gives CASAGTGSGNEQFF.

The chain has TRBV18 and TRBJ1-5; D possibly corresponds to TRBD1 (6 bases). Germline V gene lookup returns CDR1 KGHSH and CDR2 LQKENI. V lost 2 bases, J lost 6 bases, and 17 bases lay in between. This CDR3 is built from 16 residues. The CDR3 reads CASSPFAGEIAQPQHF. In DNA, the CDR3 is TGTGCCAGCTCACCATTTGCAGGGGAAATAGCTCAGCCCCAGCATTTT.

This clone was counted a single time. This chain links TRBV7-9 with TRBJ1-1; D remains ambiguous. Germline-derived CDR1 and CDR2 are SEHNR and FQNEAQ (reference sequence). The V gene lost 1 base and the J gene lost 7 bases, with 4 bases spanning the gap. This CDR3 is 11 amino acids long. The CDR3 coding sequence is TGTGCCAGCAGCTTAGACAGTGAAGCTTTCTTT. It encodes CASSLDSEAFF.

This sequence joins TRBV7-3 and TRBJ2-3; TRBD2 agrees at 8 bases. This CDR3 is built from 13 residues. Germline trimming cut 4 bases from V and 3 bases from J; bases unmatched to any gene: 0. Per the germline V gene, CDR1 is SGHTA and CDR2 is FQGTGA. Written as DNA, the CDR3 is TGTGCCAGCAGCTCGGGGGGGACAGATACGCAGTATTTT. It codes for CASSSGGTDTQYF.

This clone was seen a single time. Here the CDR3 DNA reads TGTGCCAGCAGCTATCCTGGTGGGGAGTACGAGCAGTACTTC. Translation gives CASSYPGGEYEQYF. The chain employs TRBV28 and TRBJ2-7; D might be TRBD2 (5 bases). The ends were cut back, 6 bases at V and 4 bases at J, with 16 bases in the middle. CDR3 length: 14 amino acids. CDR1 is MDHEN and CDR2 is SYDVKM in the germline V gene. Full variable domain (remainder filled in from reference TRBV28 and TRBJ2-7): DVKVTQSSRYLVKRTGEKVFLECVQDMDHENMFWYRQDPGLGLRLIYFSYDVKMKEKGDIPEGYSVSREKKERFSLILESASTNQTSMYLCASSYPGGEYEQYFGPGTRLTVT.

V and J are TRBV3-1 (or the pseudogene TRBV3-2) and TRBJ2-7, with 9 positions matching TRBD2. With 3 bases clipped from V and 6 bases from J, the junction kept 9 bases outside the gene matches. This CDR3 region has 15 residues. Germline-derived CDR1 and CDR2 are LGHDT and YNNKEL (reference sequence). This chain's CDR3 is CASSQASGAIGEQYF. The CDR3 region has the DNA TGTGCCAGCAGCCAGGCTAGCGGGGCTATCGGCGAGCAGTACTTC.

V is TRBV30 and J is TRBJ1-2, with D tentatively TRBD1 (5 bases). Trimming stripped 0 bases from V and 4 bases from J, with 9 bases between. Germline V gene sequence: CDR1 GTSNPN, CDR2 SVGIG (reference sequence). This CDR3 is 13 amino acids long. The DNA for the CDR3 is TGTGCCTGGAGTGTAGGGGTTAGCTATGGCTACACCTTC. Protein: CAWSVGVSYGYTF. Complete variable domain (other parts from reference TRBV30 and TRBJ1-2): SQTIHQWPATLVQPVGSPLSLECTVEGTSNPNLYWYRQAAGRGLQLLFYSVGIGQISSEVPQNLSASRPQDRQFILSSKKLLLSDSGFYLCAWSVGVSYGYTFGSGTRLTVV.

The chain links TRBV3-1 (or the pseudogene TRBV3-2) to TRBJ1-6; D may be TRBD1 (6 bases). The CDR3 extends over 15 amino acids. V lost 4 bases, J lost 5 bases, and 12 bases lay in between. The germline CDR1 and CDR2 sequences are LGHDT and YNNKEL (reference sequence). CDR3 nucleotides: TGTGCCAGCAGCCCTCAGGACAGACATAATTCACCCCTCCACTTT. This encodes CASSPQDRHNSPLHF.

The chain has TRBV5-4 and TRBJ2-2; 12 nucleotides match TRBD1. This CDR3 region has 15 residues. The ends lost 9 bases at V and 8 bases at J; junction bases unmatched: 11. Germline-derived CDR1 and CDR2 are SGHNT and YYREEE (reference sequence). The CDR3 reads CATRQGQGAEGELFF. The CDR3 nucleotides read TGTGCCACCAGGCAGGGACAGGGGGCAGAAGGGGAGCTGTTTTTT.

This chain connects TRBV9 to TRBJ1-2, with 11 bases that match TRBD1. The CDR3 covers 15 residues. Germline CDR1 is SGDLS and CDR2 is YYNGEE. V lost 4 bases and J lost 7; bases outside the gene matches: 9. The chain's CDR3 is CASSWGGQGALGYTF. CDR3 nucleotides: TGTGCCAGCAGCTGGGGAGGACAGGGGGCGCTTGGCTACACCTTC.

This rearrangement joins TRBV5-1 to TRBJ1-4; D unresolved. V dropped 0 bases and J dropped 2 bases, with 11 bases sitting between them. CDR1 and CDR2 (germline): SGHRS, YFSETQ. The CDR3 sequence is 16 residues long. In nucleotides, the CDR3 is TGCGCCAGCAGCTTGGGGCCGGCCGGGACTAATGAAAAACTGTTTTTT. Amino acid sequence: CASSLGPAGTNEKLFF.

This clone was seen only a few times. V is TRBV30 and J is TRBJ2-7, with 7 bases lining up with TRBD1. V lost 5 bases and J lost 1; bases outside the gene matches: 2. The CDR3 spans 12 residues. Germline lookup yields CDR1 GTSNPN and CDR2 SVGIG (reference sequence). CDR3 loop: CAWATGSYEQYF. CDR3 nucleotide sequence: TGTGCCTGGGCGACAGGGTCCTACGAGCAGTACTTC.

The gene calls are TRBV19 and TRBJ1-2; 8 bases align to TRBD1. CDR3 size: 15 residues. With V trimmed by 1 base and J by 9 bases, 10 bases remained unmatched. Germline CDR1 and CDR2: LNHDA and SQIVND (reference sequence). CDR3 sequence reads: CASSIGLGTGLSYTF. DNA for the CDR3: TGTGCCAGTAGTATAGGCCTCGGGACAGGACTAAGCTACACCTTC. The whole variable domain, remainder taken from reference TRBV19 and TRBJ1-2, is DGGITQSPKYLFRKEGQNVTLSCEQNLNHDAMYWYRQDPGQGLRLIYYSQIVNDFQKGDIAEGYSVSREKKESFPLTVTSAQKNPTAFYLCASSIGLGTGLSYTFGSGTRLTVV.

The V gene is TRBV2, the J gene TRBJ2-6; no definite D call. V lost 9 bases and J 5 bases, leaving 8 bases between the germline ends. Germline CDR1 is SNHLY and CDR2 is FYNNEI. This CDR3 has 12 amino acids. The CDR3 DNA reads TGTGCCAGTCTCCCTAGGGCCAACGTCCTGACTTTC. It encodes CASLPRANVLTF. The variable domain in full, with the rest retrieved from reference TRBV2 and TRBJ2-6, is EPEVTQTPSHQVTQMGQEVILRCVPISNHLYFYWYRQILGQKVEFLVSFYNNEISEKSEIFDDQFSVERPDGSNFTLKIRSTKLEDSAMYFCASLPRANVLTFGAGSRLTVL.

V and J are TRBV7-8 and TRBJ1-3; TRBD1 aligns across 9 bases. Germline V gene data show CDR1 as SGHVS and CDR2 as FQNEAQ. CDR3 length equals 16 residues. Unmatched junction bases numbered 3, after V lost 1 base and J lost 2 bases. CDR3 region: CASSLVTGGAGNTIYF. The CDR3 nucleotides read TGTGCCAGCAGCTTAGTAACAGGGGGCGCTGGAAACACCATATATTTT.